This TCR beta chain emerged from a study of T cell responses to AZD1222 COVID-19 vaccine. To note about this clone: Its antigen is not identified.

Broader study findings: It was only 6 or 7 AZD1222 recipients who were seropositive at baseline. There were repertoire samples only from the period after the peak T cell response. A rise in Spike-specific TCR breadth and depth followed two AZD1222 doses. White British donors predominated, females outnumbered males, and clonal diversity was possibly underestimated.

Some clones are missing from TCRdb's copy, which holds only in-frame ones; the method was immunoSEQ multiplex PCR. The repertoire holds about 150,000 clones, with roughly 90% as singletons. The junction had 5 bases not matched to a gene; V was cut back by 4 bases and J by 4 bases. The CDR3 is made up of 14 amino acids. From germline, CDR1 is MDHEN and CDR2 SYDVKM. Specimen: peripheral blood, collected 28 days after the second dose of the MenACWY control vaccine. This rearrangement joins TRBV28 to TRBJ1-2, with 8 bases lining up with TRBD1. The origin of this receptor is an adult who received the MenACWY meningococcal vaccine as a control. The CDR3 DNA is TGTGCCAGCAGTTCCGCCGACAGGGGCTATGGCTACACCTTC. The encoded protein is CASSSADRGYGYTF.